The clone carrying this TCR beta chain was detected only once. Its antigen is undetermined. V was cut by 1 base and J by 7 bases, with 16 bases left in between. The CDR3 contains 16 residues. CDR1 is LNHNV, CDR2 YYDKDF, per germline (reference sequence). Use of 60 Vbeta and 13 Jbeta primers characterized the PCR. TCRdb keeps only in-frame clones here, not all; method: immunoSEQ multiplex PCR. The profile covers tens of thousands of clones, with around 75% appearing a single time and roughly 7.7% taken by the ten largest. This entry belongs to a study of cytomegalovirus exposure and HLA in healthy donors. Regarding the study as a whole: Later on, an analysis showed TCR association rates differing by HLA locus, with DRB1 the most and HLA-C the fewest. Rarity marked most TCR sequences, yet some public TCRs occurred in many donors. As confirmed in vitro, three CMV-associated chains were specific for CMV antigens.

The sample was PBMCs. The chain links TRBV15 to TRBJ1-4; D possibly corresponds to TRBD1 (5 bases). The clonotype originates from a man between 60 and 70 years old in good health and CMV-seropositive. Here the CDR3 reads CATSRGSGQGGEKLFF. The CDR3 bases are TGTGCCACCAGCAGAGGTTCAGGGCAGGGCGGTGAAAAACTGTTTTTT.